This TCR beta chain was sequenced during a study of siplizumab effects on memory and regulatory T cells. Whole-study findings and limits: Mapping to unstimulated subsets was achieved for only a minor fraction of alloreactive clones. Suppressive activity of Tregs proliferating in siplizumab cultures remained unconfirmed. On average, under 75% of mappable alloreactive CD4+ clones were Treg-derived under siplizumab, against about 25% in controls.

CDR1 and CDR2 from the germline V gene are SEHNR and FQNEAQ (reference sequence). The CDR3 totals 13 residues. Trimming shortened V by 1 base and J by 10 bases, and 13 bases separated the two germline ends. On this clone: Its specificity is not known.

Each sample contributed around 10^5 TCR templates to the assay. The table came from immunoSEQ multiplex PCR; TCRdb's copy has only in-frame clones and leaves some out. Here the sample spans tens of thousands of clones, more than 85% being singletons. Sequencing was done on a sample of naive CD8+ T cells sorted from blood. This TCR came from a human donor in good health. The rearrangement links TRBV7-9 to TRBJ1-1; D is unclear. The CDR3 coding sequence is TGTGCCAGCAGCTTAGGCGGGGAGGCCGGAGCTTTCTTT. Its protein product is CASSLGGEAGAFF.